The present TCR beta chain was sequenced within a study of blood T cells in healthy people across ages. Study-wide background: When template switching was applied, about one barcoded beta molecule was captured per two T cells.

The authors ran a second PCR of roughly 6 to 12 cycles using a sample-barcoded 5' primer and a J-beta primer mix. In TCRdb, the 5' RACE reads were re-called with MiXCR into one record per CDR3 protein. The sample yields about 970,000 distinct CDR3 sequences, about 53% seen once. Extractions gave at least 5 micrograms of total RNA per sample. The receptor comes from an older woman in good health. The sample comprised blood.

In nucleotides, the CDR3 is TGTGCCAGCAGCCTATCACGATACGGACTAGTCGGCGTCTACGAGCAGTACTTC. It translates to CASSLSRYGLVGVYEQYF. The J gene is TRBJ2-7, the V gene TRBV7-2; 7 bases fit TRBD2. Germline V CDR1 and CDR2: SGHTA, FQGNSA. V lost 5 bases, J lost 3 bases, and 19 bases stayed unmatched. The CDR3 has 18 residues.